This T cell receptor (beta chain) was recorded in a study of blood T cell repertoires in COVID-19. Looking at the study overall: Specimens from acute and convalescent COVID-19 originated in the United States, Italy and Spain. PBMCs, B-cell-depleted T cells, or T cells were the source of the cDNA or gDNA that made up the material.

The germline CDR1 and CDR2 sequences are KGHSH and LQKENI. Trimming took 2 bases from V and 2 from J, leaving 15 bases between them. This CDR3 is built from 16 residues. Study processing details: Quantification of nucleated cells was approximated via reference gene primer amplification. Produced via immunoSEQ multiplex PCR; TCRdb's table is partial and in-frame only. V and J calls and clone size are as listed in that table; D and trimming were resolved from the DNA. This repertoire shows 140,000 or so clones, over 75% found once; its top ten account for 1.5% to 2%. Sequenced input: peripheral blood. The clonotype was recovered from a man aged 65 to 79 with acute or convalescent COVID-19. This rearrangement joins TRBV18 to TRBJ2-5; unclear D gene. The CDR3 spells CASSPNPERRQETQYF. In DNA form, the CDR3 reads TGTGCCAGCTCACCAAATCCAGAACGGAGACAAGAGACCCAGTACTTC.